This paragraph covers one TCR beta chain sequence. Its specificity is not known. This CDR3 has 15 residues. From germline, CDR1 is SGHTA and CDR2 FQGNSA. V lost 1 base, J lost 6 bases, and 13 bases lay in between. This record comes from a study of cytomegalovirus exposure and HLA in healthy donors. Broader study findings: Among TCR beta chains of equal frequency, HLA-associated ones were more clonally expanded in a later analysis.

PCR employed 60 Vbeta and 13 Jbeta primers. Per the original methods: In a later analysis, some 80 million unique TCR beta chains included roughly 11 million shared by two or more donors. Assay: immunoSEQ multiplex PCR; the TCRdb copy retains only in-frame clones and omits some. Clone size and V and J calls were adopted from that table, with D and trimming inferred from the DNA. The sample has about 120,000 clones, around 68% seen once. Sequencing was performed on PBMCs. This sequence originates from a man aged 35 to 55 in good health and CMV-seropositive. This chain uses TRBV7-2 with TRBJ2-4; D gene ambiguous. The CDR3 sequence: CASSLDGVVRNIQYF. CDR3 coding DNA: TGTGCCAGCAGCTTAGATGGTGTGGTTAGAAACATTCAGTACTTC.